This T cell receptor (beta chain) was found in a study of shared clonotypes between healthy human individuals. Study-wide background: The composition of the donors was a couple of women and a few men aged 18 to 49. Study-wide results and limits: There were few donors, and this limited the genetic and exposure-history diversity represented.

Concerning this clone: Its antigen is currently unknown.

Deep-level running was used for the assay. Unsorted PBMC DNA went through sequencing on ten immunoSEQ deep assay plates. The table came from immunoSEQ multiplex PCR; TCRdb's copy has only in-frame clones and leaves some out. The table records 500,000 to 650,000 clones, roughly 79% of them present only once. The CDR3 totals 14 residues. CDR1 and CDR2 (germline): LNHDA, SQIVND (reference sequence). Trimming took 3 bases from V and 0 from J; bases not matched to a gene: 0. The chain combines TRBV19 with TRBJ2-7; 9 bases agree with TRBD1. The sample was PBMCs. This TCR came from a woman between 40 and 55 years old in good health. Some clones in this sample may be carry-over from other donors' samples. The CDR3 DNA sequence: TGTGCCAGTAGTATGGGACAGGGCTCCTACGAGCAGTACTTC. Translated: CASSMGQGSYEQYF.